This T cell receptor beta chain came from a study of T cells in Graves' hyperthyroidism and ophthalmopathy. What was amplified from RNA transcripts were TCR beta CDR3 regions. Primed by the HTBI set, a first-round RT-PCR was run on the TCR CDR3. Using its own MiXCR run on the multiplex PCR reads, TCRdb lists one record per CDR3 protein. The table includes approximately 320,000 distinct CDR3 sequences, around a sixth detected once. This clonotype came up a few times. The target antigen is unknown. Whole-study findings and limits: The model anticipated ophthalmopathy a median approximately six months pre-onset.

Trimming stripped 1 base from V and 4 bases from J, with 8 bases between. The CDR3 runs to 14 residues. CDR1 and CDR2 from the germline V gene are SGHAT and FQNNGV. The source of this sequence is a man aged 25 to 40 with Graves' hyperthyroidism. The chain employs TRBV11-2 and TRBJ1-3, with D unclear. Sequenced input: blood. Here the CDR3 reads CASSLVVSGNTIYF. For the CDR3, the DNA is TGTGCCAGCAGCTTAGTGGTGTCCGGAAACACCATATATTTT.